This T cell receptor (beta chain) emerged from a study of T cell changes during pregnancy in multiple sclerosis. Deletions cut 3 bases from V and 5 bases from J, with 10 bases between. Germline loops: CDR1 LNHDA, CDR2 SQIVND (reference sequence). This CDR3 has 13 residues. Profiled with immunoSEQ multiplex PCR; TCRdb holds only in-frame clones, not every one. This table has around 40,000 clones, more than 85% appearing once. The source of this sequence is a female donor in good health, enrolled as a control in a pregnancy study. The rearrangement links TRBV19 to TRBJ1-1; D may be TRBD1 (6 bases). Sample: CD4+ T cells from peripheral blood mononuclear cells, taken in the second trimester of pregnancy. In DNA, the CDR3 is TGTGCCAGTAGTATGCTTAGGGGGACTGAAGCTTTCTTT. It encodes CASSMLRGTEAFF.